Below are 27 T cell receptor beta chains sequenced from a single sample in a study of CD8 T cells in Susac syndrome. cDNA came from roughly 0.53 to 1 ug RNA primed by random hexamers. TCRdb analysed the immunoSEQ multiplex PCR reads with MiXCR anew, one entry per CDR3 protein. The sample yields about 280,000 distinct CDR3 sequences, around 84% seen once. Input material: CD8+ T cells from PBMCs. The receptors here all came from a human donor with multiple sclerosis.

This sequence joins TRBV27 and TRBJ2-3; no firm D call. Trimming removed 4 bases at V and 6 bases at J, with 20 bases between. Per germline, CDR1 MNHEY and CDR2 SMNVEV (reference sequence). The CDR3 length is 16 residues. In nucleotides, the CDR3 is TGTGCCAGCAGTTCCTCAACAGCCCCAGCCCCCGATACGCAGTATTTT. Translated, it gives CASSSSTAPAPDTQYF.

This sequence joins TRBV2 and TRBJ2-2; 9 bases match TRBD1. The germline V gene encodes CDR1 SNHLY and CDR2 FYNNEI. The trim removed 7 bases at V and 4 bases at J, leaving 10 bases unmatched. This CDR3 has 16 residues. The CDR3 spells CASTPERDRVTGELFF. As DNA, the CDR3 is TGTGCCAGCACCCCCGAAAGGGACAGGGTCACCGGGGAGCTGTTTTTT.

V gene TRBV7-9 combines with J gene TRBJ2-3, with D perhaps TRBD2 (6 bases). The CDR3 is 17 residues long. Trimming cost V 7 bases and J 8 bases, with 28 bases left between them. Germline V gives CDR1 SEHNR, CDR2 FQNEAQ (reference sequence). Here the CDR3 reads CASNPDPGLRPATTQYF. The DNA of the CDR3 is TGTGCCAGCAACCCCGACCCGGGACTCCGACCAGCGACTACGCAGTATTTT.

Only one count was recorded for this clonotype. The chain employs TRBV7-6 and TRBJ2-3, with 11 nucleotides matching TRBD2. The V segment lost 4 bases and the J segment 0 bases; nucleotides outside the gene matches: 3. CDR3 size: 16 residues. Germline V gene sequence: CDR1 SGHVS, CDR2 FNYEAQ. Here the CDR3 DNA reads TGTGCCAGCAGCTCCTGGACTAGCGGGAGCACAGATACGCAGTATTTT. It specifies CASSSWTSGSTDTQYF.

This clonotype came up a few times. J is TRBJ2-5 and V is TRBV7-2; TRBD2 matches 10 bases. This CDR3 has 15 amino acids. Germline values: CDR1 SGHTA, CDR2 FQGNSA. Trimming took 4 bases from V and 5 from J; bases not matched to a gene: 7. The CDR3 DNA reads as TGTGCCAGCAGCTCATTAGCGGGAGGATATGAGACCCAGTACTTC. This gives the protein CASSSLAGGYETQYF.

The rearrangement links TRBV7-9 to TRBJ1-5; D not resolved. The CDR3 totals 15 residues. Deletions cut 5 bases from V and 0 bases from J, with 11 bases between. The V gene's germline CDR1 is SEHNR and CDR2 FQNEAQ (reference sequence). DNA of the CDR3: TGTGCCAGCAGCGGAGGGCCGGCTAGCAATCAGCCCCAGCATTTT. It specifies CASSGGPASNQPQHF.

The rearrangement uses TRBV28 and TRBJ1-2; tentative D call: TRBD1 (5 bases). V shed 3 bases and J shed 3 bases, with 11 bases lying between them. Germline values: CDR1 MDHEN, CDR2 SYDVKM. The CDR3 has 14 amino acids. The CDR3 protein is CASSFQGQDYGYTF. CDR3 nucleotides: TGTGCCAGCAGTTTCCAGGGCCAGGACTATGGCTACACCTTC.

J is TRBJ1-3 and V is TRBV9; weak D call: TRBD1 (6 bases). V shed 7 bases and J shed 0 bases, with 11 bases lying between them. Germline V CDR1 and CDR2: SGDLS, YYNGEE. The CDR3 sequence is 14 residues long. In DNA, the CDR3 is TGTGCCAGCGATCAGGGGCCCTCTGGAAACACCATATATTTT. This sequence encodes CASDQGPSGNTIYF.

The chain combines TRBV28 with TRBJ2-3; D gene unclear. Germline V gene lookup returns CDR1 MDHEN and CDR2 SYDVKM. V was cut by 2 bases and J by 6 bases, with 12 bases left in between. This CDR3 spans 14 amino acids. The CDR3 region has the DNA TGTGCCAGCAGTTTAGACCCGTCGATGGATACGCAGTATTTT. Translating it yields CASSLDPSMDTQYF.

The rearrangement uses TRBV25-1 and TRBJ2-5; D call uncertain. Looked up from germline, CDR1 is MGHDK and CDR2 is SYGVNS. CDR3 size: 11 residues. The V and J ends lost 6 bases and 3 bases respectively, with 5 bases between them. The CDR3 loop reads CASRVEETQYF. DNA of the CDR3: TGTGCCAGCAGGGTAGAAGAGACCCAGTACTTC.

This chain uses TRBV30 with TRBJ2-7; possibly TRBD2 for D (6 bases). V was cut by 2 bases and J by 6 bases, with 17 bases left in between. This CDR3 spans 14 amino acids. Germline V gene data show CDR1 as GTSNPN and CDR2 as SVGIG (reference sequence). Written as DNA, the CDR3 is TGTGCCTGGAGTCCTGCGGGAACGGTTGGCGAGCAGTACTTC. This sequence encodes CAWSPAGTVGEQYF.

V and J are TRBV5-4 and TRBJ2-1; TRBD1 matches at 7 bases. Germline V gene lookup returns CDR1 SGHNT and CDR2 YYREEE (reference sequence). This CDR3 has 20 residues. Trimming removed 2 bases from V and 0 bases from J; junction bases left unmatched: 17. This CDR3 is CASSLESRDLWDSSYNEQFF. The CDR3 DNA reads TGTGCCAGCAGCTTAGAATCACGGGATTTATGGGACAGCTCCTACAATGAGCAGTTCTTC.

This chain joins TRBV27 and TRBJ2-3, with TRBD2 matching 11 bases. This CDR3 comprises 16 residues. Germline CDR1 MNHEY, CDR2 SMNVEV (reference sequence). J was trimmed by 4 bases and V by 1 base; bases with no gene match: 4. CDR3 in amino acids: CASSLLLAGGPDTQYF. CDR3 coding DNA: TGTGCCAGCAGTTTATTATTAGCGGGAGGGCCAGATACGCAGTATTTT.

This clonotype has only one observation. The CDR3: CASTIGGQGNNEQFF. The CDR3 DNA is TGTGCCAGCACCATAGGGGGACAGGGGAACAATGAGCAGTTCTTC. This rearrangement joins TRBV7-9 to TRBJ2-1, with TRBD1 matching 10 bases. Germline V gene data show CDR1 as SEHNR and CDR2 as FQNEAQ (reference sequence). The trim removed 7 bases at V and 5 bases at J, leaving 8 bases unmatched. This CDR3 comprises 15 residues.

The CDR3 DNA is TGTGCCAGCAGCTTGGACGGTGGGGATCAGCCCCAGCATTTT. Encoded protein: CASSLDGGDQPQHF. The rearrangement joins TRBV11-2 to TRBJ1-5; D is uncertain. V was cut by 3 bases and J by 5 bases, with 11 bases left in between. Germline CDR1 reads SGHAT; CDR2 reads FQNNGV. This CDR3 has 14 amino acids. Supplemented by reference TRBV11-2 and TRBJ1-5, the full variable domain reads EAGVAQSPRYKIIEKRQSVAFWCNPISGHATLYWYQQILGQGPKLLIQFQNNGVVDDSQLPKDRFSAERLKGVDSTLKIQPAKLEDSAVYLCASSLDGGDQPQHFGDGTRLSIL.

The chain is built from TRBV27 and TRBJ1-1, with D perhaps TRBD1 (5 bases). Germline V gene sequence: CDR1 MNHEY, CDR2 SMNVEV (reference sequence). There are 12 residues in the CDR3. Trimming removed 6 bases from V and 8 bases from J, with 13 bases in between. The CDR3 spells CASRRAGREAFF. The DNA for the CDR3 is TGTGCCAGCAGGAGAGCGGGACGGGAAGCTTTCTTT.

The chain combines TRBV11-2 with TRBJ2-1; D might be TRBD2 (6 bases). With 1 base removed from V and 10 bases from J, the gap between germline ends came to 11 bases. CDR3 length: 13 amino acids. Germline CDR1 SGHAT, CDR2 FQNNGV. The CDR3 region has the DNA TGTGCCAGCAGCTTAGGGGGGAGGCGAGAGCAGTTCTTC. Amino acids: CASSLGGRREQFF.

The genes are TRBV9 and TRBJ2-3; D possibly uses TRBD1 or TRBD2 (6 bases each). Trimming removed 3 bases from V and 1 base from J, with 12 bases in between. Germline values: CDR1 SGDLS, CDR2 YYNGEE. There are 15 residues in the CDR3. CDR3 coding DNA: TGTGCCAGCAGCGGAGGGGGGTCAGGCACAGATACGCAGTATTTT. This codes for CASSGGGSGTDTQYF.

The J gene is TRBJ2-7, the V gene TRBV28; the D is unclear. The V and J ends lost 5 bases and 3 bases respectively, with 20 bases between them. From germline, CDR1 is MDHEN and CDR2 SYDVKM. This CDR3 is 16 amino acids long. CDR3 amino acids: CASSPVIRNYFYEQYF. The CDR3 DNA is TGTGCCAGCAGTCCTGTGATCAGGAACTACTTCTACGAGCAGTACTTC. Full variable domain (missing parts from reference TRBV28 and TRBJ2-7): DVKVTQSSRYLVKRTGEKVFLECVQDMDHENMFWYRQDPGLGLRLIYFSYDVKMKEKGDIPEGYSVSREKKERFSLILESASTNQTSMYLCASSPVIRNYFYEQYFGPGTRLTVT.

The V gene is TRBV21-1, the J gene TRBJ1-2. TRBV21-1 represents a pseudogene. The CDR3 has 15 residues. The CDR3 sequence: CASSKVAPGPHGYTF. CDR3 DNA: TGTGCCAGCAGCAAAGTTGCTCCAGGCCCTCATGGCTACACCTTC.

The rearrangement uses TRBV5-6 and TRBJ2-7, with TRBD1 as a possible D gene (7 bases). V was cut by 4 bases and J by 0 bases, with 17 bases left in between. The CDR3 spans 16 residues. Germline loops: CDR1 SGHDT, CDR2 YYEEEE. The CDR3 DNA follows: TGTGCCAGCAGCCCCTGGAGGGACAGAGGCTCCTACGAGCAGTACTTC. Encoded protein: CASSPWRDRGSYEQYF.

The chain links TRBV28 to TRBJ2-1; the match to TRBD2 covers 7 bases. The CDR3 loop spans 15 amino acids. CDR1 MDHEN and CDR2 SYDVKM come from the germline V gene. V shed 5 bases and J 3 bases; nucleotides not matched to a gene: 7. The chain's CDR3 is CASSLGGGIYNEQFF. The CDR3 bases are TGTGCCAGCAGTCTGGGGGGGGGAATCTACAATGAGCAGTTCTTC.

CDR3 in DNA: TGTGCCAGCAGTTTATGGAAGTACACCGGGGAGCTGTTTTTT. Protein sequence: CASSLWKYTGELFF. The chain is built from TRBV12-3 or TRBV12-4 and TRBJ2-2; D ambiguous. V was shortened by 2 bases and J by 3 bases, with 7 bases between the two germline ends. The CDR3 is 14 residues long.

The chain joins TRBV27 to TRBJ2-7, with 7 positions matching TRBD2. V dropped 4 bases and J dropped 0; count of bases not matched to a gene: 3. Germline V gives CDR1 MNHEY, CDR2 SMNVEV (reference sequence). The CDR3 runs 14 residues. The CDR3 DNA follows: TGTGCCAGCAGTTCTAGCGGATTCTCCTACGAGCAGTACTTC. Its translation: CASSSSGFSYEQYF.

The chain employs TRBV29-1 and TRBJ2-5; 12 nucleotides match TRBD2. Germline lookup yields CDR1 SQVTM and CDR2 ANQGSEA. The CDR3 runs 15 residues. V gave up 7 bases and J gave up 2 bases; unmatched junction bases: 8. CDR3 coding DNA: TGCAGCGCTTCCGGGACTAGCGGGTCTCAAGAGACCCAGTACTTC. It is translated as CSASGTSGSQETQYF.

This rearrangement joins TRBV5-8 to TRBJ2-2; maybe TRBD2 (5 bases). CDR1 is SGHTS and CDR2 is YDEGEE in the germline V gene. The CDR3 is made up of 16 amino acids. V dropped 4 bases and J dropped 6 bases, with 19 bases sitting between them. The chain's CDR3 is CASSGWVLGSAGELFF. CDR3 bases: TGTGCCAGCAGCGGTTGGGTACTAGGGTCAGCCGGGGAGCTGTTTTTT.

This clonotype was counted between two and nine times. This sequence joins TRBV5-5 and TRBJ1-5; D is ambiguous. Germline CDR1 is SGHKS and CDR2 is YYEKEE (reference sequence). The V end was cut by 2 bases, the J end by 2 bases, with 8 bases between. The length of the CDR3 is 14 residues. CDR3 in DNA: TGTGCCAGCAGCTTTTTGGGCGGCAATCAGCCCCAGCATTTT. Translation: CASSFLGGNQPQHF. Combining the CDR3 with reference TRBV5-5 and TRBJ1-5 gives the whole variable domain DAGVTQSPTHLIKTRGQQVTLRCSPISGHKSVSWYQQVLGQGPQFIFQYYEKEERGRGNFPDRFSARQFPNYSSELNVNALLLGDSALYLCASSFLGGNQPQHFGDGTRLSIL.